These T cell receptor beta chains were read from a single sample in a study of cytomegalovirus exposure and HLA in healthy donors. Using immunoSEQ multiplex PCR, the repertoire was profiled, and TCRdb retains in-frame clones only, with some absent. The top ten clones hold around 1.5% of a sample with over 150,000 clones, 82% of them seen once. Source material: PBMCs. The receptors shown here come from a girl aged 5 to 17 in good health and CMV-seropositive. Each CDR3 is given with its conserved first and last residue. D genes are given only for firm matches. Expanded clones are given a class, and other clones once, few, many or no size at all.

clone_size j_call d_call v_call cdr3_nt cdr3_aa
. TRBJ2-1 TRBD2 TRBV7-2 TGTGCCAGCAGCTTAGCTAGCGGGGGATACAATGAGCAGTTCTTC CASSLASGGYNEQFF
. TRBJ2-3 TRBD2 TRBV5-8 TGTGCCAGCAGCGCGGGGGGACTTACTAGCACAGATACGCAGTATTTT CASSAGGLTSTDTQYF
. TRBJ1-2 . TRBV15 TGTGCCACCAGCAGAGATGTAAGAGGCCGAGACAGGTCCCAATATGGCTACACCTTC CATSRDVRGRDRSQYGYTF
. TRBJ2-3 TRBD2 TRBV4-3 TGCGCCAGCAGCCAAGATCTTGGTAGCGGGGGGACAGATACGCAGTATTTT CASSQDLGSGGTDTQYF
. TRBJ2-3 . TRBV7-2 TGTGCCAGCAGCCCAAACAGGGATACGCAGTATTTT CASSPNRDTQYF
. TRBJ1-2 . TRBV28 TGTGCCAGCAGTTTATACCGGGGGTTGGGCTACACCTTC CASSLYRGLGYTF
. TRBJ1-2 . TRBV7-8 TGTGCCAGCAGCTTATACCGGGAGGGACACTTAGCCGCCAACGGCTACACCTTC CASSLYREGHLAANGYTF
. TRBJ1-1 TRBD1 TRBV2 TGTGCCAGCAGTGCAGGGGGCGGCTATTTTTTTACGAACACTGAAGCTTTCTTT CASSAGGGYFFTNTEAFF
. TRBJ1-2 TRBD1 TRBV5-1 TGCGCCAGCAGCCTGACAGGGGGGAACTATGGCTACACCTTC CASSLTGGNYGYTF
. TRBJ1-1 . TRBV10-1 TGCGCCAGCAGCGAGACATATCTCACTGAAGCTTTCTTT CASSETYLTEAFF
once TRBJ2-5 TRBD1 TRBV7-9 TGTGCCAGCAGCTTCCAGGGACAGGGTAAAAAAGAGACCCAGTACTTC CASSFQGQGKKETQYF
. TRBJ2-6 . TRBV30 TGTGCCTGGAAGCTACCTGGGGCCAACGTCCTGACTTTC CAWKLPGANVLTF
once TRBJ1-6 . TRBV27 TGTGCCAGCAGTTTATTTGCGGGGGTCTATAATTCACCCCTCCACTTT CASSLFAGVYNSPLHF
once TRBJ2-7 . TRBV7-2 TGTGCCAGCAGCTTAAAGGGGTTCCAGGGTGTCCTCTGGGAGCAGTACTTC CASSLKGFQGVLWEQYF
. TRBJ2-3 TRBD2 TRBV7-9 TGTGCCAGCAGCTCACTAGCGGGCACCTCCCGGGGCACAGATACGCAGTATTTT CASSSLAGTSRGTDTQYF
. TRBJ1-5 TRBD1 TRBV5-5 TGTGCCAGCAGCACTGGACAGGGTCTTCAGCCCCAGCATTTT CASSTGQGLQPQHF
. TRBJ1-1 TRBD1 TRBV9 TGTGCCAGCAGCGCAAACGACAGGGGGCTCGGAGCTTTCTTT CASSANDRGLGAFF
once TRBJ2-7 TRBD2 TRBV2 TGTGCCAGCAGTGTGTCGGCGGGGGGCGAGTACTCCTACGAGCAGTACTTC CASSVSAGGEYSYEQYF
. TRBJ2-1 TRBD2 TRBV7-3 TGTGCCAGCAGCTTAAAGCGGCGGGAGGACAATGAGCAGTTCTTC CASSLKRREDNEQFF
. TRBJ2-7 . TRBV6-1 TGTGCCAGCAAACTCTTGAGCTCCTACGAGCAGTACTTC CASKLLSSYEQYF
. TRBJ2-1 TRBD1 TRBV6-6 TGTGCCAGCAGTTACCCCAGACAGGGTAAGTTCTTC CASSYPRQGKFF
. TRBJ1-1 . TRBV4-1 TGCGCCAGCAGCGGACTAGGGCCCGAAGCTTTCTTT CASSGLGPEAFF
. TRBJ2-7 . TRBV11-2 TGTGCCAGCAGCTTAAGGGGGTACGAGCAGTACTTC CASSLRGYEQYF
. TRBJ1-2 . TRBV2 TGTGCCAGCAGTTCTTACGGGAGGGACGGATACTATGGCTACACCTTC CASSSYGRDGYYGYTF
. TRBJ2-5 . TRBV28 TGTGCCAGCAGATCATGGGCCTCAGGGAAAATCCAAGAGACCCAGTACTTC CASRSWASGKIQETQYF
. TRBJ2-7 . TRBV10-3 TGTGCCATCAGTGACTTATCCGGGACACGGCCCTACGAGCAGTACTTC CAISDLSGTRPYEQYF
. TRBJ1-1 TRBD1 TRBV7-3 TGTGCCAGCAGCTTAACCCCTTCTGGACAGGGGGCTTTCTTT CASSLTPSGQGAFF
. TRBJ2-7 TRBD1 TRBV7-9 TGTGCCAGCAGCGCCGGGGACAGGTACGAGCAGTACTTC CASSAGDRYEQYF
. TRBJ2-2 . TRBV27 TGTGCCAGCAGTTTTATGGGGGCCGCCGGGGAGCTGTTTTTT CASSFMGAAGELFF
. TRBJ1-3 . TRBV6-1 TGTGCCAGCAGTGAGTTAGGAAACACCATATATTTT CASSELGNTIYF
few TRBJ2-3 TRBD2 TRBV7-2 TGTGCCAGCAGCCCGAAATGGCGGGGGGCAACAGATACGCAGTATTTT CASSPKWRGATDTQYF
. TRBJ2-6 TRBD2 TRBV7-8 TGTGCCAGCAGCTTAGTAACTAGCGGAGCCTACTCTGGGGCCAACGTCCTGACTTTC CASSLVTSGAYSGANVLTF
. TRBJ2-7 TRBD2 TRBV5-1 TGCGCCAGCAGCTTGGCCCCGGGACTAGCGCGGGTTTCTTCCTACGAGCAGTACTTC CASSLAPGLARVSSYEQYF
. TRBJ2-1 TRBD2 TRBV7-3 TGTGCCAGCAGCCTAAACCCAGCGCGGGGGGCGTACTACAATGAGCAGTTCTTC CASSLNPARGAYYNEQFF
once TRBJ2-3 TRBD2 TRBV6-4 TGTGCCAGCAGTGACTCGGGGGGGGGAGATACGCAGTATTTT CASSDSGGGDTQYF
. TRBJ2-1 . TRBV4-3 TGCGCCAGCAGCCAAGGTTACGGGTACAATGAGCAGTTCTTC CASSQGYGYNEQFF
. TRBJ2-5 . TRBV7-3 TGTGCCAGCAGCTTGCTAGCGAATCAAGAGACCCAGTACTTC CASSLLANQETQYF
few TRBJ1-4 . TRBV28 TGTGCCAGCAGTTTCATGGGGCGCGGTGAAAAACTGTTTTTT CASSFMGRGEKLFF
. TRBJ1-2 . TRBV2 TGTGCCAGCAGTGAAAACAGCTATGGCTACACCTTC CASSENSYGYTF
. TRBJ1-4 TRBD1 TRBV10-2 TGCGCCAGCGGGCCCGGGACAGCCCCCTTTAATGAAAAACTGTTTTTT CASGPGTAPFNEKLFF
. TRBJ1-1 . TRBV10-1 TGCGCCAGCAGCCCGGGACACCCGAACACTGAAGCTTTCTTT CASSPGHPNTEAFF
. TRBJ1-2 . TRBV4-1 TGCGCCAGCAGCCGGCCGTGGGGGCAGGGGTATGGCTACACCTTC CASSRPWGQGYGYTF
once TRBJ2-7 TRBD2 TRBV4-1 TGCGCCAGCAGCGGTCGTGCGGGGGGGCCCAACGAGCAGTACTTC CASSGRAGGPNEQYF
. TRBJ1-6 TRBD1 TRBV2 TGTGCCAGCAGGGACAGGTCGGATTCACCCCTCCACTTT CASRDRSDSPLHF
. TRBJ1-1 . TRBV7-2 TGTGCCAGCAGCTACTCCCAGAACACAGTGAACACTGAAGCTTTCTTT CASSYSQNTVNTEAFF
few TRBJ2-1 TRBD2 TRBV10-3 TGTGCCATCAGTGAGAATAGCGGGGGGACATACAATGAGCAGTTCTTC CAISENSGGTYNEQFF
once TRBJ1-2 TRBD1 TRBV5-1 TGCGCCAGCAGTCGGTCCGGGACAGGGTTTTTAGAGGACTATGGCTACACCTTC CASSRSGTGFLEDYGYTF
. TRBJ1-2 . TRBV6-5 TGTGCCAGCAGTTACTCTGAGGGAAACGTTGTTGGCTACACCTTC CASSYSEGNVVGYTF
. TRBJ1-1 . TRBV7-9 TGTGCCAGCAGCCCGAACAGGGAATTAGCGGGTACTGAAGCTTTCTTT CASSPNRELAGTEAFF